These 25 T cell receptor beta chains were sequenced from one sample in a study of low-dose radiotherapy and immunotherapy resistance in tumors. Indicated time point: after trial treatment. Treatment described: LDRT plus nivolumab, ipilimumab, low-dose cyclophosphamide and aspirin (RACIN trial). First-strand cDNA relied on TRAV- and TRBV-specific primers spanning alpha and beta chains. TCR amplification ran roughly 21 PCR cycles using constant-region and V-primer adapter primers. Each CDR3 protein gets one entry after TCRdb re-called the reads with MiXCR. The top ten hold roughly 12% of the sample, which has tens of thousands of distinct CDR3 sequences, 20% to 25% seen once. The sample was PBMCs, taken after low-dose radiotherapy plus immunotherapy. The receptors shown here come from a female donor with ovarian cancer.

This clonotype has only one observation. One base away lies a much larger clone, so this may be a sequencing read error. The chain couples TRBV6-2 or TRBV6-3 to TRBJ2-1; 10 bases fit TRBD1. V gave up 0 bases and J gave up 10 bases; unmatched junction bases: 9. The germline V gene has CDR1 MNHEY and CDR2 SVGEGT. The CDR3 is 16 residues long. DNA for the CDR3: TGTGCCAGCAGTTACTCTCCGGGACAGGGGATGGGCGAGCAGTTCTTC. It codes for CASSYSPGQGMGEQFF.

The chain has TRBV24-1 and TRBJ2-2; D gene unclear. V gave up 3 bases and J gave up 2 bases, with 6 bases separating them. Per the germline V gene, CDR1 is KGHDR and CDR2 is SFDVKD. This CDR3 region has 14 residues. CDR3 nucleotide sequence: TGTGCCACCAGTGATCCTAACAACACCGGGGAGCTGTTTTTT. It translates to CATSDPNNTGELFF.

In its sample, this clonotype was seen many times. The chain is built from TRBV3-1 and TRBJ1-5; D gene unclear. In germline, CDR1 is LGHDT, CDR2 YNNKEL (reference sequence). The CDR3 is 14 residues long. Trimming removed 3 bases from V and 2 bases from J, with 8 bases in between. The CDR3 region has the DNA TGTGCCAGCAGCCAGAATGGACGCAATCAGCCCCAGCATTTT. Translation: CASSQNGRNQPQHF.

This clonotype was recorded at least ten times. This chain uses TRBV2 with TRBJ2-7; no clear D. Trimming took 10 bases from V and 6 from J, leaving 4 bases between them. Germline CDR1 is SNHLY and CDR2 is FYNNEI. This CDR3 contains 8 residues. Written as DNA, the CDR3 is TGTGCCACTCCCGAGCAGTACTTC. Protein product: CATPEQYF. The whole variable domain, filled in from reference TRBV2 and TRBJ2-7, reads EPEVTQTPSHQVTQMGQEVILRCVPISNHLYFYWYRQILGQKVEFLVSFYNNEISEKSEIFDDQFSVERPDGSNFTLKIRSTKLEDSAMYFCATPEQYFGPGTRLTVT.

This clonotype was counted between two and nine times. The chain combines TRBV5-3 with TRBJ2-5; TRBD1 matches 10 bases. TRBV5-3 is placed among ORFs of uncertain function. J was trimmed by 4 bases and V by 8 bases; bases with no gene match: 8. The CDR3 runs to 14 residues. This CDR3 reads CASSPTGGVETQYF. The CDR3 DNA follows: TGTGCCAGCAGCCCGACAGGGGGCGTAGAGACCCAGTACTTC.

This clonotype was counted ten times or more. The CDR3 loop is CASTEQGHYGYTF. CDR3 coding DNA: TGTGCCAGCACCGAGCAGGGTCACTATGGCTACACCTTC. The V and J genes are TRBV6-6 and TRBJ1-2, with a tentative D call TRBD1 (5 bases). Trimming removed 7 bases from V and 3 bases from J, with 12 bases in between. CDR1 is MNHNY and CDR2 is SVGAGI in the germline V gene (reference sequence). The CDR3 runs to 13 residues.

This clonotype was seen at least ten times. V usage is TRBV5-1 and J usage is TRBJ1-4, with 12 bases that match TRBD1. This CDR3 region has 16 residues. Germline CDR1 is SGHRS and CDR2 is YFSETQ. Germline trimming cut 4 bases from V and 4 bases from J; bases unmatched to any gene: 5. As DNA, the CDR3 is TGCGCCAGCAGCCGGGACAGGGGGCGAGGTAATGAAAAACTGTTTTTT. Residues: CASSRDRGRGNEKLFF.

At least ten counts were recorded for this clonotype. The chain's CDR3 is CASSLDAAASTDTQYF. The CDR3, as DNA: TGTGCCAGCAGCTTAGATGCAGCGGCCAGCACAGATACGCAGTATTTT. V is TRBV11-2 and J is TRBJ2-3, with D maybe TRBD2 (5 bases). The ends were cut back, 0 bases at V and 0 bases at J, with 10 bases in the middle. The CDR3 runs to 16 residues. Germline CDR1 is SGHAT and CDR2 is FQNNGV.

The V gene is TRBV28, the J gene TRBJ2-7; D gene unclear. This CDR3 region has 13 residues. The germline V gene encodes CDR1 MDHEN and CDR2 SYDVKM. The V end lost 6 bases, the J end lost 0 bases, and 9 bases lay between the germline ends. The CDR3 reads CASREAVSYEQYF. CDR3 nucleotides: TGTGCCAGCAGGGAAGCCGTCTCCTACGAGCAGTACTTC.

The CDR3 nucleotides are TGTGCCAGCAGCGAATTCGGACAGTCGAACACTGAAGCTTTCTTT. It translates to CASSEFGQSNTEAFF. J is TRBJ1-1 and V is TRBV11-3, with D possibly TRBD1 on 6 matching bases. This CDR3 is 15 amino acids long. V dropped 5 bases and J dropped 1 base, with 14 bases sitting between them. From germline, CDR1 is SGHNT and CDR2 YENEEA.

This clonotype has a count of ten or more. This chain links TRBV19 with TRBJ1-6, with D unclear. The CDR3 covers 16 residues. V shed 7 bases and J shed 7 bases, with 20 bases lying between them. CDR1 is LNHDA, CDR2 SQIVND, per germline (reference sequence). CDR3 coding DNA: TGTGCCAGTAAAGGTGATGCCGGAAACCTAAATTCACCCCTCCACTTT. Its translation is CASKGDAGNLNSPLHF.

The chain couples TRBV24-1 to TRBJ1-5; 7 bases fit TRBD1. The CDR3 runs to 14 residues. Looked up from germline, CDR1 is KGHDR and CDR2 is SFDVKD. V lost 1 base and J lost 5; bases outside the gene matches: 1. This CDR3 reads CATSDFGTDQPQHF. As DNA, the CDR3 is TGTGCCACCAGTGATTTCGGGACAGATCAGCCCCAGCATTTT.

This clonotype occurred many times. The chain combines TRBV20-1 with TRBJ1-3; D might be TRBD1 (5 bases). Germline V gene data show CDR1 as DFQATT and CDR2 as SNEGSKA (reference sequence). V was shortened by 3 bases and J by 0 bases, with 12 bases between the two germline ends. This CDR3 contains 15 residues. The CDR3 sequence is CSASLGRDSGNTIYF. The DNA for the CDR3 is TGCAGTGCTAGCCTGGGACGGGACTCTGGAAACACCATATATTTT.

This clonotype was seen ten or more times. The chain is built from TRBV11-3 and TRBJ2-7; TRBD1 aligns across 8 bases. Trimming at V came to 5 bases and at J to 1 base, leaving 1 base not matched to a gene. The germline gives CDR1 SGHNT, CDR2 YENEEA. The length of the CDR3 is 13 residues. The CDR3 reads CASSGDRSYEQYF. In DNA, the CDR3 is TGTGCCAGCAGCGGGGACAGGTCCTACGAGCAGTACTTC. The full variable domain, in which reference TRBV11-3 and TRBJ2-7 provide the parts outside the CDR3, is EAGVVQSPRYKIIEKKQPVAFWCNPISGHNTLYWYLQNLGQGPELLIRYENEEAVDDSQLPKDRFSAERLKGVDSTLKIQPAELGDSAVYLCASSGDRSYEQYFGPGTRLTVT.

This clonotype was counted many times. V gene TRBV9 combines with J gene TRBJ1-2; 10 nucleotides match TRBD1. V was pared by 3 bases and J by 8 bases, with 7 bases of the junction left unmatched. This CDR3 contains 14 residues. Germline V gene sequence: CDR1 SGDLS, CDR2 YYNGEE. CDR3 region: CASSAGTGVIGYTF. CDR3 in DNA: TGTGCCAGCAGCGCGGGGACAGGGGTTATCGGCTACACCTTC.

This clonotype has a count of ten or more. The chain combines TRBV18 with TRBJ2-5; 7 nucleotides agree with TRBD2. CDR1 is KGHSH and CDR2 is LQKENI in the germline V gene. V dropped 3 bases and J dropped 5; count of bases not matched to a gene: 0. The CDR3 is 12 amino acids. DNA of the CDR3: TGTGCCAGCTCACCCGGGGGGGAGACCCAGTACTTC. Its translation is CASSPGGETQYF.

This clonotype was seen at least ten times. The gene calls are TRBV20-1 and TRBJ1-1; D is unresolved. Germline CDR1 DFQATT, CDR2 SNEGSKA (reference sequence). The CDR3 runs 14 residues. Between the trimmed V and J ends, which lost 6 bases and 1 base, there was a span of 15 bases. Here the CDR3 reads CSAPGPLGNTEAFF. The CDR3 DNA follows: TGCAGTGCCCCAGGCCCGTTGGGGAACACTGAAGCTTTCTTT.

This clonotype was seen repeatedly, ten times or more. The chain recombines TRBV6-2 or TRBV6-3 with TRBJ1-2; no reliable D call. Between the trimmed V and J ends, which lost 4 bases and 4 bases, there was a span of 10 bases. This CDR3 is 13 amino acids long. CDR1 and CDR2 (germline): MNHEY, SVGEGT. The DNA of the CDR3 is TGTGCCAGCAGTTTTCGCCAGTCCTATGGCTACACCTTC. Protein: CASSFRQSYGYTF.

This clonotype occurred many times. This chain connects TRBV2 to TRBJ1-4; tentatively, D is TRBD1 (5 bases). The germline V gene encodes CDR1 SNHLY and CDR2 FYNNEI. CDR3 length equals 15 residues. Trimming stripped 6 bases from V and 7 bases from J, with 18 bases between. CDR3 DNA: TGTGCCAGCAGCGGTTGGGGACGGTTGGGTGAAAAACTGTTTTTT. It codes for CASSGWGRLGEKLFF.

In this sample, this clonotype turned up many times. This chain links TRBV20-1 with TRBJ2-5, with 9 nucleotides matching TRBD1. The V and J ends lost 5 bases and 4 bases, in that order; junction bases with no gene match: 5. The CDR3 loop spans 13 amino acids. Germline-derived CDR1 and CDR2 are DFQATT and SNEGSKA (reference sequence). In DNA form, the CDR3 reads TGCAGTGCTTTACAGGGGGCGGGAGAGACCCAGTACTTC. Translation: CSALQGAGETQYF.

At least ten counts were recorded for this clonotype. The chain combines TRBV2 with TRBJ2-1; D is unclear. The V end was cut by 7 bases, the J end by 5 bases, with 9 bases between. The length of the CDR3 is 12 residues. From germline, CDR1 is SNHLY and CDR2 FYNNEI. The CDR3 DNA sequence: TGTGCCAGCAAAGGGCCGGACAATGAGCAGTTCTTC. It codes for CASKGPDNEQFF.

This clonotype was counted at least ten times. This chain links TRBV12-5 with TRBJ2-2, with D hard to call. This CDR3 is 14 amino acids long. The ends were cut back, 6 bases at V and 0 bases at J, with 8 bases in the middle. In germline, CDR1 is LGHNT, CDR2 FRNRAP. The CDR3 sequence is CASGVVPNTGELFF. The CDR3 DNA reads as TGTGCTAGTGGCGTAGTCCCGAACACCGGGGAGCTGTTTTTT. The variable domain in full, with the rest retrieved from reference TRBV12-5 and TRBJ2-2, is DARVTQTPRHKVTEMGQEVTMRCQPILGHNTVFWYRQTMMQGLELLAYFRNRAPLDDSGMPKDRFSAEMPDATLATLKIQPSEPRDSAVYFCASGVVPNTGELFFGEGSRLTVL.

This clonotype was counted many times. The chain couples TRBV27 to TRBJ1-6; 8 nucleotides align to TRBD1. This CDR3 comprises 16 residues. Germline loops: CDR1 MNHEY, CDR2 SMNVEV (reference sequence). V lost 1 base, J lost 7 bases, and 6 bases stayed unmatched. The CDR3 DNA reads TGTGCCAGCAGTTTATTTGGACAGGGAGGGAATTCACCCCTCCACTTT. Its translation: CASSLFGQGGNSPLHF.

This clonotype has a count of ten or more. The rearrangement uses TRBV24-1 and TRBJ2-2, with D maybe TRBD2 (6 bases). Deletions cut 1 base from V and 3 bases from J, with 20 bases between. Per germline, CDR1 KGHDR and CDR2 SFDVKD. CDR3 length: 19 amino acids. CDR3 protein: CATSDFSSPGVWDTGELFF. The DNA of the CDR3 is TGTGCCACCAGTGATTTCTCCTCTCCGGGGGTTTGGGACACCGGGGAGCTGTTTTTT.

This clonotype was counted ten times or more. The J gene is TRBJ1-6, the V gene TRBV12-3 or TRBV12-4; TRBD1 agrees at 9 bases. The CDR3 contains 14 residues. Germline trimming cut 5 bases from V and 7 bases from J; bases unmatched to any gene: 3. The CDR3 DNA follows: TGTGCCAGCAGTGTAGGACAGGGGAATTCACCCCTCCACTTT. It codes for CASSVGQGNSPLHF.